The T cell receptor (beta chain) under discussion was sequenced for a study of early T cells in non-severe SARS-CoV-2 infection. Study as a whole: RNA in bulk from unsorted whole blood was sequenced, and chains were unpaired.

Germline CDR1 reads SGHRS; CDR2 reads YFSETQ. The V and J ends lost 1 base and 6 bases respectively, with 16 bases between them. The CDR3 length is 16 residues. In the library, individual cDNA molecules carried attached unique molecular identifiers. TCRdb independently ran MiXCR on the 5' RACE reads; one entry per CDR3 protein. Of fewer than 85,000 distinct CDR3 sequences listed, about 11% are singletons. Specimen: whole blood, collected at baseline. The clonotype originates from an adult who was a healthcare worker with PCR-confirmed SARS-CoV-2 infection or an uninfected control (not recorded which). This chain links TRBV5-1 with TRBJ1-4; a weak D match, TRBD1 (6 bases). The CDR3 DNA sequence: TGCGCCAGCAGCTTGCAACCGGGGACACGAGATGAAAAACTGTTTTTT. It codes for CASSLQPGTRDEKLFF.